The sequence of this TCR beta chain was determined in a study of CD8 T cells in Susac syndrome. On this clonotype itself: Its specificity is unknown.

In blood CD8+ and CD4+ T cells, TCR beta underwent sequencing. Both CD4+ and CD8+ T cells were negatively isolated, and TEMRA cells underwent FACS enrichment. Random hexamers were used to reverse transcribe an amount of about 0.45 to 1 ug RNA. With immunoSEQ multiplex PCR, TCR beta CDR3 was amplified across 54 Vbeta and 13 Jbeta. TCRdb re-called the immunoSEQ multiplex PCR reads through MiXCR, storing one row per CDR3 protein. The repertoire holds about 210,000 distinct CDR3 sequences, with about 94% as singletons. The germline V gene has CDR1 MGHRA and CDR2 YSYEKL. V lost 0 bases to trimming and J lost 0 bases, with 12 bases between them. The CDR3 has 18 residues. Study observations and caveats: There was no clonal expansion in the CD4+ T cell repertoires of Susac syndrome.

The rearrangement links TRBV4-1 to TRBJ1-6, with D unclear. The sequencing sample was made of CD4+ T cells from PBMCs. The TCR comes from a human donor with Susac syndrome. The CDR3 region has the DNA TGCGCCAGCAGCCAAGAAACACGTGATAGCTCCTATAATTCACCCCTCCACTTT. Its translation is CASSQETRDSSYNSPLHF.